The clone carrying this TCR beta chain has more than one count but fewer than ten. Methods used by the authors: Counts of nucleated cells, estimated from reference gene primer amplification, were obtained. TCRdb's table, derived via immunoSEQ multiplex PCR, lists solely in-frame clones and lacks some. The V and J calls and clone size come from that table; D and trimming were worked out from the DNA. Seen here are around 6,000 clones, approximately 70% observed once, and the top ten hold around 16%. The data stem from a study of blood T cell repertoires in COVID-19. Study-level background: The study drew acute and convalescent COVID-19 samples from the United States, Italy and Spain. In each case, the material was cDNA or gDNA derived from T cells, B-cell-depleted T cells, or PBMCs.

CDR3 size: 16 residues. V lost 2 bases and J lost 10, with 23 bases in between. The germline gives CDR1 LNHDA, CDR2 SQIVND (reference sequence). What was sequenced was peripheral blood. The source is a man in his sixties with acute or convalescent COVID-19. The genes are TRBV19 and TRBJ1-2; D gene ambiguous. In nucleotides, the CDR3 is TGTGCCAGTAGTATACTAGAGGGAGCCAGGAATGAGGACTACACCTTC. Its translation: CASSILEGARNEDYTF.